One and the same sample provided the 26 T cell receptor beta chains below, sequenced in a study of blood T cell repertoires in COVID-19. The assay was immunoSEQ multiplex PCR, and TCRdb's table has in-frame clones only and misses some. The sample has approximately 300,000 clones, under 90% seen once. The sample comprised PBMCs or T cells enriched from blood (not recorded which). The receptors come from a woman aged 18-29 years who had recovered from COVID-19.

The rearrangement links TRBV10-2 to TRBJ2-7, with 8 bases fitting TRBD2. The CDR3 covers 16 residues. Germline loops: CDR1 WSHSY, CDR2 SAAADI. V gave up 3 bases and J gave up 0 bases; unmatched junction bases: 7. As DNA, the CDR3 is TGCGCCAGCAGTGACGGGAAGCGGGGGAGCTCCTACGAGCAGTACTTC. It codes for CASSDGKRGSSYEQYF.

V and J are TRBV3-1 (or the pseudogene TRBV3-2) and TRBJ2-5; D is perhaps TRBD2 (6 bases). V lost 5 bases and J 5 bases, leaving 9 bases between the germline ends. The germline CDR1 and CDR2 sequences are LGHDT and YNNKEL (reference sequence). The CDR3 is made up of 12 amino acids. The CDR3 DNA reads TGTGCCAGCAGCTGGGGGGTTGAGACCCAGTACTTC. Translated, it gives CASSWGVETQYF.

This chain connects TRBV5-1 to TRBJ1-1; D is unclear. Germline V gene sequence: CDR1 SGHRS, CDR2 YFSETQ. This CDR3 is 11 amino acids long. V lost 5 bases and J lost 7, with 9 bases in between. CDR3 protein: CASRYSVEAFF. The CDR3 DNA reads as TGCGCCAGCAGATATTCCGTTGAAGCTTTCTTT. The whole variable domain, remainder taken from reference TRBV5-1 and TRBJ1-1, is KAGVTQTPRYLIKTRGQQVTLSCSPISGHRSVSWYQQTPGQGLQFLFEYFSETQRNKGNFPGRFSGRQFSNSRSEMNVSTLELGDSALYLCASRYSVEAFFGQGTRLTVV.

The chain has TRBV19 and TRBJ1-4, with a weak D call TRBD1 (6 bases). Trimming shortened V by 7 bases and J by 6 bases, and 21 bases separated the two germline ends. Germline values: CDR1 LNHDA, CDR2 SQIVND (reference sequence). This CDR3 is built from 16 residues. In DNA form, the CDR3 reads TGTGCCAGTACCCCATTAGGCGGGGGGCTCGATGAAAAACTGTTTTTT. Protein sequence: CASTPLGGGLDEKLFF.

V gene TRBV5-6 combines with J gene TRBJ1-6, with 7 bases aligning to TRBD1. Looked up from germline, CDR1 is SGHDT and CDR2 is YYEEEE. The V and J ends lost 8 bases and 7 bases, in that order; junction bases with no gene match: 9. The CDR3 sequence is 14 residues long. Here the CDR3 DNA reads TGTGCCAGTCGTTTAACAGGGGACAATTCACCCCTCCACTTT. It yields the protein CASRLTGDNSPLHF.

The chain combines TRBV28 with TRBJ2-1; 8 bases map to TRBD1. CDR3 length: 15 amino acids. CDR1 is MDHEN, CDR2 SYDVKM, per germline. The junction had 6 bases not matched to a gene; V was cut back by 3 bases and J by 5 bases. CDR3 protein: CASSLRQGAHNEQFF. DNA of the CDR3: TGTGCCAGCAGTTTGAGGCAGGGGGCCCACAATGAGCAGTTCTTC. The complete variable domain, with remaining parts taken from reference TRBV28 and TRBJ2-1, reads DVKVTQSSRYLVKRTGEKVFLECVQDMDHENMFWYRQDPGLGLRLIYFSYDVKMKEKGDIPEGYSVSREKKERFSLILESASTNQTSMYLCASSLRQGAHNEQFFGPGTRLTVL.

The J gene is TRBJ1-4, the V gene TRBV11-1; 9 positions agree with TRBD1. Unmatched junction bases numbered 12, after V lost 5 bases and J lost 8 bases. The CDR3 spans 16 residues. The germline gives CDR1 SGHAT, CDR2 FQDESV (reference sequence). CDR3 in amino acids: CASSPGTGPFGEKLFF. In nucleotides, the CDR3 is TGTGCCAGCAGCCCTGGGACAGGGCCCTTTGGAGAAAAACTGTTTTTT. Full variable domain (missing parts from reference TRBV11-1 and TRBJ1-4): EAEVAQSPRYKITEKSQAVAFWCDPISGHATLYWYRQILGQGPELLVQFQDESVVDDSQLPKDRFSAERLKGVDSTLKIQPAELGDSAMYLCASSPGTGPFGEKLFFGSGTQLSVL.

J is TRBJ2-7 and V is TRBV30, with D perhaps matching TRBD2 (6 bases). The CDR3 has 12 residues. Germline CDR1 is GTSNPN and CDR2 is SVGIG (reference sequence). V dropped 2 bases and J dropped 6 bases, with 11 bases sitting between them. The CDR3 sequence: CAWSRWGGEQYF. For the CDR3, the DNA is TGTGCCTGGAGTAGGTGGGGAGGCGAGCAGTACTTC. Full variable domain (rest looked up from reference TRBV30 and TRBJ2-7): SQTIHQWPATLVQPVGSPLSLECTVEGTSNPNLYWYRQAAGRGLQLLFYSVGIGQISSEVPQNLSASRPQDRQFILSSKKLLLSDSGFYLCAWSRWGGEQYFGPGTRLTVT.

The chain has TRBV2 and TRBJ2-3; tentatively, D is TRBD1 (6 bases). Per the germline V gene, CDR1 is SNHLY and CDR2 is FYNNEI. The CDR3 spans 14 residues. V was trimmed by 6 bases and J by 0 bases, leaving 10 bases between them. CDR3 sequence reads: CASRQGRSTDTQYF. CDR3 nucleotide sequence: TGTGCCAGCAGACAGGGACGGAGCACAGATACGCAGTATTTT.

The chain has TRBV27 and TRBJ1-1; 8 bases agree with TRBD1. Trimming at V came to 3 bases and at J to 1 base, leaving 4 bases not matched to a gene. This CDR3 is 15 amino acids long. Germline-derived CDR1 and CDR2 are MNHEY and SMNVEV (reference sequence). The CDR3 sequence: CASSFRGPANTEAFF. CDR3 in DNA: TGTGCCAGCAGTTTCAGGGGGCCCGCGAACACTGAAGCTTTCTTT.

The DNA for the CDR3 is TGCGCCAGCAGCTTGGTGGGACTAGCGGGAGCTGGGGAGCAGTACTTC. Translating it yields CASSLVGLAGAGEQYF. The chain links TRBV5-1 to TRBJ2-7, with 14 bases that match TRBD2. The CDR3 has 16 amino acids. Losses at the gene ends were 0 bases for V and 7 bases for J; bases not matched to a gene: 6. In germline, CDR1 is SGHRS, CDR2 YFSETQ.

This chain joins TRBV18 and TRBJ1-2; no definite D call. Trimming removed 3 bases at V and 2 bases at J, with 10 bases between. CDR1 KGHSH and CDR2 LQKENI come from the germline V gene. The CDR3 length is 14 residues. CDR3 sequence reads: CASSPNPENYGYTF. In DNA form, the CDR3 reads TGTGCCAGCTCACCTAATCCAGAAAACTATGGCTACACCTTC.

The chain is built from TRBV7-2 and TRBJ2-3; weak D call: TRBD2 (7 bases). Germline lookup yields CDR1 SGHTA and CDR2 FQGNSA. V dropped 1 base and J dropped 0 bases, with 11 bases sitting between them. The CDR3 spans 16 residues. The CDR3 bases are TGTGCCAGCAGCTTAGTCGGGGGGCCTAGCACAGATACGCAGTATTTT. This translates into CASSLVGGPSTDTQYF.

The chain is built from TRBV30 and TRBJ1-6; D remains unclear. Trimming removed 1 base from V and 8 bases from J, with 9 bases in between. Germline loops: CDR1 GTSNPN, CDR2 SVGIG (reference sequence). CDR3 length: 13 residues. As DNA, the CDR3 is TGTGCCTGGAGTGGGGCAACAGATTCACCCCTCCACTTT. Protein product: CAWSGATDSPLHF.

This sequence joins TRBV10-3 and TRBJ2-7; D is perhaps TRBD2 (6 bases). The CDR3 loop spans 15 amino acids. CDR1 ENHRY and CDR2 SYGVKD come from the germline V gene. Deletions cut 4 bases from V and 1 base from J, with 14 bases between. The CDR3 spells CAISARDSQSYEQYF. In DNA form, the CDR3 reads TGTGCCATCAGTGCCCGGGACTCTCAATCCTACGAGCAGTACTTC.

The chain combines TRBV28 with TRBJ1-6, with D unresolved. V was cut by 8 bases and J by 7 bases, with 15 bases left in between. The CDR3 covers 14 residues. Germline V gene sequence: CDR1 MDHEN, CDR2 SYDVKM. CDR3 residues: CASGSGVSNSPLHF. In DNA form, the CDR3 reads TGTGCCAGCGGAAGTGGAGTGTCGAATTCACCCCTCCACTTT.

The chain is built from TRBV5-6 and TRBJ2-7; 9 nucleotides line up with TRBD1. Germline CDR1 is SGHDT and CDR2 is YYEEEE. Losses at the gene ends were 4 bases for V and 4 bases for J; bases not matched to a gene: 6. This CDR3 spans 14 amino acids. This chain's CDR3 is CASSPTGTGYEQYF. DNA for the CDR3: TGTGCCAGCAGCCCTACCGGGACAGGGTACGAGCAGTACTTC.

The V gene is TRBV3-1 (or the pseudogene TRBV3-2), the J gene TRBJ1-2, with D unclear. The CDR3 is 13 residues long. V lost 4 bases to trimming and J lost 5 bases, with 11 bases between them. Looked up from germline, CDR1 is LGHDT and CDR2 is YNNKEL (reference sequence). CDR3 nucleotide sequence: TGTGCCAGCAGCCCCTTTTTGTCGTATGGCTACACCTTC. This gives the protein CASSPFLSYGYTF.

This sequence joins TRBV19 and TRBJ1-5, with TRBD1 matching over 9 bases. CDR1 and CDR2 from the germline V gene are LNHDA and SQIVND (reference sequence). After removal of 5 bases from V and 6 bases from J, the junction contained 8 bases not matched to a gene. The CDR3 covers 15 residues. CDR3 amino acids: CASSWLGQGLQPQHF. CDR3 nucleotide sequence: TGTGCCAGTAGTTGGCTAGGACAGGGGCTTCAGCCCCAGCATTTT.

V and J are TRBV29-1 and TRBJ2-1, with D uncertain. Germline V CDR1 and CDR2: SQVTM, ANQGSEA. Trimming stripped 6 bases from V and 5 bases from J, with 8 bases between. This CDR3 has 11 amino acids. The CDR3 protein is CSVSTDNEQFF. In nucleotides, the CDR3 is TGCAGCGTGAGTACCGACAATGAGCAGTTCTTC.

J is TRBJ2-5 and V is TRBV3-1 (or the pseudogene TRBV3-2); D possibly corresponds to TRBD2 (6 bases). Deletions cut 4 bases from V and 5 bases from J, with 17 bases between. CDR3 size: 15 residues. From germline, CDR1 is LGHDT and CDR2 YNNKEL (reference sequence). Here the CDR3 DNA reads TGTGCCAGCAGCCCCAGACGTAGCGGACGGGAGACCCAGTACTTC. Its protein is CASSPRRSGRETQYF.

The chain combines TRBV9 with TRBJ1-2; 8 bases agree with TRBD1. V gave up 5 bases and J gave up 1 base; unmatched junction bases: 4. The germline CDR1 and CDR2 sequences are SGDLS and YYNGEE. The CDR3 is 14 amino acids. Here the CDR3 reads CASSSGQGNYGYTF. The CDR3 region has the DNA TGTGCCAGCAGTTCCGGACAGGGTAACTATGGCTACACCTTC. Looking up the rest from reference TRBV9 and TRBJ1-2 gives the full variable domain: DSGVTQTPKHLITATGQRVTLRCSPRSGDLSVYWYQQSLDQGLQFLIQYYNGEERAKGNILERFSAQQFPDLHSELNLSSLELGDSALYFCASSSGQGNYGYTFGSGTRLTVV.

The rearrangement links TRBV2 to TRBJ1-4; 9 bases are a match to TRBD1. This CDR3 has 14 residues. The J segment lost 4 bases and the V segment lost 6 bases, leaving 3 bases of the junction unmatched. From germline, CDR1 is SNHLY and CDR2 FYNNEI. CDR3 loop: CASRLGQGNEKLFF. The CDR3 DNA reads TGTGCCAGCAGGCTGGGACAGGGTAATGAAAAACTGTTTTTT.

This clone occurred once. This sequence joins TRBV3-1 (or the pseudogene TRBV3-2) and TRBJ1-1; D is unresolved. From germline, CDR1 is LGHDT and CDR2 YNNKEL (reference sequence). The CDR3 extends over 11 amino acids. The V end was cut by 3 bases, the J end by 8 bases, with 7 bases between. The CDR3 protein is CASSQMGEAFF. Here the CDR3 DNA reads TGTGCCAGCAGCCAGATGGGCGAAGCTTTCTTT.

The genes are TRBV27 and TRBJ2-7; unclear D gene. Germline CDR1 is MNHEY and CDR2 is SMNVEV (reference sequence). V was shortened by 6 bases and J by 0 bases, with 6 bases between the two germline ends. The CDR3 is 12 amino acids. Written as DNA, the CDR3 is TGTGCCAGCAGGGCGGCCTCCTACGAGCAGTACTTC. Translating it yields CASRAASYEQYF.

This chain connects TRBV24-1 to TRBJ2-7; possible D gene TRBD1, 6 bases. The CDR3 is 12 residues long. CDR1 and CDR2 (germline): KGHDR, SFDVKD. V was trimmed by 1 base and J by 7 bases, leaving 7 bases between them. The chain's CDR3 is CATSDFGTEQYF. CDR3 nucleotides: TGTGCCACCAGTGATTTTGGGACAGAGCAGTACTTC.